Each of the 27 T cell receptor beta chains below was sequenced from the same sample in a study of regulatory T cells in long-lasting Graves disease. Time point in this sample: newly diagnosed GD, antithyroid drugs for less than 3 months. PBMC RNA was the source of the TCR library. Assembly of TCR beta libraries relied on iRepertoire HTBI primers together with Arm-PCR of CDR3 regions. TCRdb recomputed calls from the multiplex PCR reads with MiXCR, one row per CDR3 protein. The table records 500,000 or so distinct CDR3 sequences, roughly 17% of them present only once. Separately, the same data were catalogued under a study of T cells in Graves' hyperthyroidism and ophthalmopathy.

Sequencing used peripheral blood mononuclear cells (PBMCs), obtained at new diagnosis, from a patient treated with antithyroid drugs. Source of these receptors: a man in his forties with Graves disease.

Ten or more counts support this clonotype. The CDR3 loop is CSARGSGKTQYF. DNA of the CDR3: TGCAGTGCCAGGGGAAGCGGGAAAACGCAGTATTTT. V gene TRBV20-1 combines with J gene TRBJ2-3, with D perhaps matching TRBD2 (7 bases). Between the trimmed V and J ends, which lost 6 bases and 9 bases, there was a span of 16 bases. Germline CDR1 reads DFQATT; CDR2 reads SNEGSKA (reference sequence). There are 12 residues in the CDR3.

This clonotype was seen more than once but under ten times. The chain recombines TRBV28 with TRBJ1-1, with 9 bases identical to TRBD1. The germline CDR1 and CDR2 sequences are MDHEN and SYDVKM. This CDR3 is built from 14 residues. The trim removed 4 bases at V and 8 bases at J, leaving 8 bases unmatched. CDR3 sequence reads: CASSYSGTGIEAFF. CDR3 in DNA: TGTGCCAGCAGTTACTCCGGGACAGGGATCGAAGCTTTCTTT.

In this sample, this clonotype turned up a few times. This chain joins TRBV12-3 or TRBV12-4 and TRBJ1-5, with D possibly being TRBD1 (6 bases). This CDR3 spans 16 amino acids. V was trimmed by 2 bases and J by 4 bases, leaving 15 bases between them. The CDR3, as DNA: TGTGCCAGCAGTTTATCTGGCCAGGGGAGAAATCAGCCCCAGCATTTT. Its translation: CASSLSGQGRNQPQHF.

The chain is built from TRBV12-3 or TRBV12-4 and TRBJ2-7; D is possibly TRBD1 or TRBD2 (5 bases each). This CDR3 comprises 15 residues. The V end was cut by 6 bases, the J end by 3 bases, with 18 bases between. CDR3 nucleotide sequence: TGTGCCAGCAGCCCCCTCGCGAGGGGCCTCTACGAGCAGTACTTC. This sequence encodes CASSPLARGLYEQYF.

This clonotype was detected once. Sequence at one end of the junction differs from germline and may be a read error. J is TRBJ2-2 and V is TRBV7-3; 7 bases fit TRBD1. The germline V gene encodes CDR1 SGHTA and CDR2 FQGTGA. This CDR3 is 16 amino acids long. CDR3 bases: TGTGCCAGCAGCTTATTGGGACAGACGAACTCCGGGGAGCTGTTTTTT. The encoded protein is CASSLLGQTNSGELFF.

The rearrangement uses TRBV19 and TRBJ2-3; D is unresolved. CDR1 and CDR2 from the germline V gene are LNHDA and SQIVND (reference sequence). V was pared by 4 bases and J by 0 bases, with 11 bases between. The CDR3 totals 15 residues. The CDR3 reads CASSTAPGSTDTQYF. CDR3 bases: TGTGCCAGTAGTACTGCCCCCGGGAGCACAGATACGCAGTATTTT. Filled out from reference TRBV19 and TRBJ2-3, the complete variable domain reads DGGITQSPKYLFRKEGQNVTLSCEQNLNHDAMYWYRQDPGQGLRLIYYSQIVNDFQKGDIAEGYSVSREKKESFPLTVTSAQKNPTAFYLCASSTAPGSTDTQYFGPGTRLTVL.

This clonotype was observed at least ten times. The chain employs TRBV5-1 and TRBJ2-7; D might be TRBD2 (6 bases). The germline CDR1 and CDR2 sequences are SGHRS and YFSETQ. This CDR3 is built from 14 residues. Trimming took 1 base from V and 9 from J, leaving 17 bases between them. DNA for the CDR3: TGCGCCAGCAGCTTGTCCGTCGAAGGGACTGGGCAGTACTTC. This sequence encodes CASSLSVEGTGQYF.

This clonotype was seen at least ten times. The CDR3 spells CASLKFSGYTDTQYF. As DNA, the CDR3 is TGTGCCAGTCTAAAATTTAGCGGTTACACAGATACGCAGTATTTT. The chain employs TRBV5-6 and TRBJ2-3; D is perhaps TRBD2 (6 bases). V was shortened by 8 bases and J by 2 bases, with 18 bases between the two germline ends. The CDR3 runs 15 residues. Germline CDR1 reads SGHDT; CDR2 reads YYEEEE. Supplemented by reference TRBV5-6 and TRBJ2-3, the full variable domain reads DAGVTQSPTHLIKTRGQQVTLRCSPKSGHDTVSWYQQALGQGPQFIFQYYEEEERQRGNFPDRFSGHQFPNYSSELNVNALLLGDSALYLCASLKFSGYTDTQYFGPGTRLTVL.

This clonotype showed up many times. This chain connects TRBV9 to TRBJ1-1; no definite D call. CDR3 length equals 15 residues. Germline CDR1 and CDR2: SGDLS and YYNGEE. Trimming shortened V by 0 bases and J by 4 bases, and 13 bases separated the two germline ends. The DNA of the CDR3 is TGTGCCAGCAGCGTAGAAGGCAGGAGGAGCACTGAAGCTTTCTTT. Its translation is CASSVEGRRSTEAFF.

Concerning this clonotype itself: A clone one base away is much larger, so this may be a read error. This chain uses TRBV20-1 with TRBJ2-3; D possibly corresponds to TRBD2 (6 bases). The CDR3 extends over 16 amino acids. Germline CDR1 DFQATT, CDR2 SNEGSKA (reference sequence). V was pared by 0 bases and J by 5 bases, with 18 bases between. In DNA form, the CDR3 reads TGCAGTGCTAGAGAACCTAGCAGGAGGGCCATAGATACGCAGTATTTT. Residues: CSAREPSRRAIDTQYF.

In its sample, this clonotype was seen many times. The genes are TRBV7-9 and TRBJ1-2; D gene ambiguous. Trimming stripped 1 base from V and 5 bases from J, with 8 bases between. This CDR3 is built from 13 residues. From germline, CDR1 is SEHNR and CDR2 FQNEAQ (reference sequence). The CDR3 DNA reads as TGTGCCAGCAGCTTAGACCGAGAGTATGGCTACACCTTC. It yields the protein CASSLDREYGYTF.

Ten or more counts support this clonotype. This chain's CDR3 is CASSEGQIYEQYF. CDR3 in DNA: TGTGCCAGCAGTGAGGGACAAATATACGAGCAGTACTTC. The chain joins TRBV28 to TRBJ2-7, with D perhaps matching TRBD1 (6 bases). This CDR3 contains 13 residues. Trimming pared 5 bases from V and 4 bases from J, leaving 12 bases between. The germline CDR1 and CDR2 sequences are MDHEN and SYDVKM.

This clonotype has at least ten counts. The chain combines TRBV28 with TRBJ1-1; D not certain. The length of the CDR3 is 13 residues. Germline values: CDR1 MDHEN, CDR2 SYDVKM. Trimming shortened V by 6 bases and J by 6 bases, and 14 bases separated the two germline ends. This chain's CDR3 is CASSHPFVPEAFF. Written as DNA, the CDR3 is TGTGCCAGCAGCCATCCGTTTGTGCCTGAAGCTTTCTTT. Full variable domain (remainder filled in from reference TRBV28 and TRBJ1-1): DVKVTQSSRYLVKRTGEKVFLECVQDMDHENMFWYRQDPGLGLRLIYFSYDVKMKEKGDIPEGYSVSREKKERFSLILESASTNQTSMYLCASSHPFVPEAFFGQGTRLTVV.

Concerning this clonotype: The junction and the germline gene differ at one end; a read error may be behind it. J is TRBJ2-5 and V is TRBV6-5, with 7 bases fitting TRBD2. The DNA end lines up better with TRBJ2-1; the J call may be wrong. CDR1 and CDR2 (germline): MNHEY, SVGAGI. This CDR3 region has 15 residues. CDR3 sequence reads: CASSDSGDYYNEQFF. CDR3 coding DNA: TGTGCCAGCAGTGACTCGGGGGACTACTACAATGAGCAGTTCTTC.

A few counts support this clonotype. This chain connects TRBV6-1 to TRBJ2-3; D might be TRBD1 (6 bases). Germline V gene sequence: CDR1 MNHNS, CDR2 SASEGT. V was trimmed by 6 bases and J by 2 bases, leaving 9 bases between them. The CDR3 extends over 13 amino acids. The CDR3 loop is CASRWDTTDTQYF. For the CDR3, the DNA is TGTGCCAGCAGGTGGGACACCACAGATACGCAGTATTTT.

The chain recombines TRBV28 with TRBJ1-2; unclear D gene. The CDR3 length is 14 residues. Germline V CDR1 and CDR2: MDHEN, SYDVKM. V was trimmed by 6 bases and J by 5 bases, leaving 16 bases between them. The CDR3 is CASRVGGSRYGYTF. The CDR3, as DNA: TGTGCCAGCAGGGTTGGCGGTAGTAGGTATGGCTACACCTTC.

In its sample, this clonotype was seen many times. The chain uses TRBV11-2 and TRBJ2-3; D possibly corresponds to TRBD2 (5 bases). Trimming removed 4 bases at V and 3 bases at J, with 11 bases between. Germline V CDR1 and CDR2: SGHAT, FQNNGV. CDR3 size: 14 residues. The CDR3 here is CASSSDGGTDTQYF. The CDR3 nucleotides read TGTGCCAGCAGCTCAGACGGAGGTACAGATACGCAGTATTTT.

This clonotype was seen a few times. This chain joins TRBV9 and TRBJ2-1; TRBD2 aligns across 9 bases. CDR1 and CDR2 from the germline V gene are SGDLS and YYNGEE. V was pared by 2 bases and J by 3 bases, with 3 bases of the junction left unmatched. The CDR3 extends over 15 amino acids. For the CDR3, the DNA is TGTGCCAGCAGCGTTAGCGGGAGTTTCTACAATGAGCAGTTCTTC. Amino acid sequence: CASSVSGSFYNEQFF.

In DNA, the CDR3 is TGCGCCAGCAGCTTAGCCAGCTATAATTCACCCCTCCACTTT. Translating gives CASSLASYNSPLHF. V is TRBV5-1 and J is TRBJ1-6; D unresolved. V gave up 2 bases and J gave up 3 bases, with 6 bases separating them. The CDR3 length is 14 residues. CDR1 is SGHRS and CDR2 is YFSETQ in the germline V gene. Based on the CDR3 plus reference TRBV5-1 and TRBJ1-6, the full variable domain is KAGVTQTPRYLIKTRGQQVTLSCSPISGHRSVSWYQQTPGQGLQFLFEYFSETQRNKGNFPGRFSGRQFSNSRSEMNVSTLELGDSALYLCASSLASYNSPLHFGNGTRLTVT.

This clonotype was detected ten times or more. This rearrangement joins TRBV5-1 to TRBJ2-1; tentatively, D is TRBD1 or TRBD2 (6 bases each). From germline, CDR1 is SGHRS and CDR2 YFSETQ. The V and J ends lost 4 bases and 8 bases respectively, with 13 bases between them. The CDR3 totals 13 residues. CDR3 sequence: CASSKRGEDEQFF. DNA for the CDR3: TGCGCCAGCAGCAAAAGGGGGGAGGATGAGCAGTTCTTC.

This clonotype was counted ten times or more. The chain has TRBV20-1 and TRBJ1-5, with 9 bases that match TRBD1. Germline V gene lookup returns CDR1 DFQATT and CDR2 SNEGSKA (reference sequence). This CDR3 contains 14 residues. Trimming took 5 bases from V and 4 from J; bases not matched to a gene: 6. CDR3 residues: CSAGVGTGNQPQHF. In DNA form, the CDR3 reads TGCAGTGCTGGTGTAGGGACAGGGAATCAGCCCCAGCATTTT.

This clonotype was counted ten times or more. The rearrangement joins TRBV20-1 to TRBJ2-7, with D perhaps given as TRBD1 or TRBD2 (5 bases each). The CDR3 runs to 15 residues. Germline CDR1 reads DFQATT; CDR2 reads SNEGSKA (reference sequence). Trimming took off 0 bases at V and 2 bases at J, with 14 bases between the two ends. The CDR3 sequence is CSARDEAGSTYEQYF. CDR3 sequence (DNA): TGCAGTGCTAGAGATGAGGCAGGGAGTACCTACGAGCAGTACTTC.

This clonotype has a single count. The V gene is TRBV9, the J gene TRBJ2-7; D gene ambiguous. In germline, CDR1 is SGDLS, CDR2 YYNGEE. This CDR3 is 14 amino acids long. V was clipped by 0 bases and J by 2 bases, with 9 bases between them. The CDR3 DNA follows: TGTGCCAGCAGCGTAGGGAGTTTCGCCTACGAGCAGTACTTC. It translates to CASSVGSFAYEQYF.

In regard to this clonotype: One end of the junction does not line up with germline, which may come from a read error. The J gene is TRBJ2-3, the V gene TRBV5-1; 11 nucleotides agree with TRBD2. The end of the DNA is better explained by TRBJ2-1, so the J call may be wrong. The CDR3 sequence is 15 residues long. In germline, CDR1 is SGHRS, CDR2 YFSETQ. The chain's CDR3 is CAGSLALAGGNEQFF. The CDR3 nucleotides are TGCGCCGGCAGCTTGGCCCTAGCGGGAGGAAATGAGCAGTTCTTC.

This clonotype was counted ten times or more. V and J are TRBV7-9 and TRBJ2-3; 7 nucleotides match TRBD2. This CDR3 is built from 16 residues. The germline V gene has CDR1 SEHNR and CDR2 FQNEAQ (reference sequence). Trimming cost V 1 base and J 1 base; bases outside gene matches: 5. In DNA form, the CDR3 reads TGTGCCAGCAGCTTAGTACCTAGCGGAGGCACAGATACGCAGTATTTT. Translating it yields CASSLVPSGGTDTQYF.

The CDR3 nucleotides read TGCAGCGTTGATAAATCTAGCGGGAGTGGCGGGGAGCTGTTTTTT. Its protein product is CSVDKSSGSGGELFF. This chain uses TRBV29-1 with TRBJ2-2; the match to TRBD2 covers 10 bases. CDR3 length equals 15 residues. Germline V CDR1 and CDR2: SQVTM, ANQGSEA. After removal of 3 bases from V and 7 bases from J, the junction contained 8 bases not matched to a gene.

Details on this clonotype: Just one base apart from a much larger clone, this may be a read error. The chain has TRBV12-3 or TRBV12-4 and TRBJ2-4; the D is unclear. This CDR3 is 15 amino acids long. Trimming took off 3 bases at V and 3 bases at J, with 12 bases between the two ends. The CDR3 is CASSLGIFGKNIQYF. The DNA for the CDR3 is TGTGCCAGCAGTTTGGGCATTTTCGGCAAAAACATTCAGTACTTC.